This is a list of T cell receptor beta chains from one sample in a study of T-cell reconstitution after alpha-beta-depleted transplantation in children. MiXCR, run by TCRdb on the PCR reads, gives a single entry per CDR3 protein. The table lists 200,000 to 250,000 distinct CDR3 sequences, roughly 10% of them singletons. The sample in question was PBMCs from the stem cell graft donor, obtained from the stem cell graft. Every receptor here comes from a human donor who donated a stem cell graft to a child with acute lymphoblastic leukemia. CDR3s include the opening cysteine and the closing phenylalanine or tryptophan. D genes are given only for firm matches. Clone size is shown for a subset of rows, as once, few, many or a class of expanded clone.

V,D,J,size,CDR3,DNA
TRBV30,TRBD1,TRBJ1-4,few,CAWGTGNEKLFF,TGTGCCTGGGGGACAGGGAATGAAAAACTGTTTTTT
TRBV2,TRBD1,TRBJ2-1,-,CASSSRTGYNEQFF,TGTGCCAGCAGTAGCAGGACAGGGTATAATGAGCAGTTCTTC
TRBV28,-,TRBJ2-7,many,CASSLGRAYEQYF,TGTGCCAGCAGTTTAGGCAGGGCCTACGAGCAGTACTTC
TRBV27,-,TRBJ2-7,few,CASSGPTGISYEQYF,TGTGCCAGCAGTGGGCCTACCGGGATTTCCTACGAGCAGTACTTC
TRBV12-3/TRBV12-4,-,TRBJ2-7,-,CASSSTAQGGEQYF,TGTGCCAGCAGTTCGACCGCACAGGGAGGCGAGCAGTACTTC
TRBV25-1,TRBD1,TRBJ1-2,-,CASSDRDRGNYGYTF,TGTGCCAGCAGTGACCGGGACAGGGGAAACTATGGCTACACCTTC
TRBV12-3/TRBV12-4,TRBD2,TRBJ2-1,many,CPSGLREGYNEQFF,TGTCCCAGTGGCCTACGGGAGGGCTACAATGAGCAGTTCTTC
TRBV5-1,-,TRBJ2-6,few,CASSQVGVSGANVLTF,TGCGCCAGCAGCCAGGTGGGGGTCTCTGGGGCCAACGTCCTGACTTTC
TRBV19,-,TRBJ2-5,many,CASSRGRDKQETQYF,TGTGCCAGTAGTCGTGGCAGGGATAAGCAAGAGACCCAGTACTTC
TRBV6-5,-,TRBJ2-3,many,CASTRSNGAQYF,TGTGCCAGCACCCGGTCAAATGGGGCTCAATATTTT
TRBV7-9,-,TRBJ2-2,many,CASRPPNRSPFF,TGTGCCAGCAGACCACCCAACAGATCCCCTTTTTTT
TRBV11-2,-,TRBJ2-1,few,CASSLVESGGHEQFF,TGTGCCAGCAGCTTAGTTGAGTCAGGGGGGCATGAGCAGTTCTTC
TRBV27,TRBD2,TRBJ2-1,many,CASQTGGTSAYNEQFF,TGTGCCAGTCAAACTGGGGGGACTAGCGCCTACAATGAGCAGTTCTTC
TRBV4-2,TRBD2,TRBJ2-3,-,CASSLLAASTDTQYF,TGTGCCAGCAGCCTTCTAGCGGCCAGCACAGATACGCAGTATTTT
TRBV2,-,TRBJ1-3,many,CASSGGRFSSGNTIYF,TGTGCCAGCAGTGGGGGACGGTTCAGCTCTGGAAACACCATATATTTT
TRBV29-1,-,TRBJ1-1,-,CSVAPGVTEAFF,TGCAGCGTTGCCCCAGGGGTAACTGAAGCTTTCTTT
TRBV29-1,-,TRBJ2-5,many,CSVSRQGGETQYF,TGCAGCGTGTCCCGGCAGGGGGGGGAGACCCAGTACTTC
TRBV28,-,TRBJ1-2,few,CASTETGYYGYTF,TGTGCCAGCACCGAGACAGGCTATTATGGCTACACCTTC
TRBV10-3,-,TRBJ2-3,many,CAIDDGGLSSTDTQYF,TGTGCCATCGATGACGGGGGGCTTTCTAGCACAGATACGCAGTATTTT
TRBV5-6,TRBD2,TRBJ2-2,few,CASSRTSGGHTGELFF,TGTGCCAGCAGCCGCACTAGCGGGGGTCACACCGGGGAGCTGTTTTTT
TRBV12-3/TRBV12-4,-,TRBJ2-1,-,CASSLPPSNEQFF,TGTGCCAGCAGTTTACCCCCCAGCAATGAGCAGTTCTTC
TRBV5-1,TRBD2,TRBJ2-7,many,CASRWGTSGDTQRYEQYF,TGCGCCAGCAGATGGGGGACTAGCGGGGATACACAGCGTTACGAGCAGTACTTC